The 18 T cell receptor beta chains presented below share a single source sample, sequenced in a study of blood T cell repertoires in COVID-19. Repertoires were generated with immunoSEQ multiplex PCR, while TCRdb's copy carries only in-frame clones and drops some. Of approximately 200,000 clones listed, more than 75% are singletons. Sequences were obtained from peripheral blood. These receptors were collected from a person aged 70 to 79 with COVID-19, enrolled during active disease.

The genes are TRBV6-2 or TRBV6-3 and TRBJ2-5, with D unresolved. Deletions cut 2 bases from V and 5 bases from J, with 15 bases between. Germline loops: CDR1 MNHEY, CDR2 SVGEGT. CDR3 size: 15 residues. CDR3 protein: CASSYRLSGLETQYF. The CDR3 bases are TGTGCCAGCAGTTACCGTCTGTCTGGGCTTGAGACCCAGTACTTC.

The rearrangement uses TRBV9 and TRBJ2-4; TRBD2 is a possible D gene (5 bases). Germline V gene data show CDR1 as SGDLS and CDR2 as YYNGEE. CDR3 length: 14 amino acids. The V end was cut by 0 bases, the J end by 9 bases, with 13 bases between. The CDR3 region has the DNA TGTGCCAGCAGCGTAGGGGTCAGCGGTGGCATTCAGTACTTC. Translation: CASSVGVSGGIQYF.

The gene calls are TRBV2 and TRBJ1-6; the D is unclear. Germline V gene sequence: CDR1 SNHLY, CDR2 FYNNEI. Trimming cost V 6 bases and J 7 bases, with 7 bases left between them. The CDR3 has 12 amino acids. This chain's CDR3 is CASRGPNSPLHF. As DNA, the CDR3 is TGTGCCAGCAGGGGCCCCAATTCACCCCTCCACTTT.

The chain is built from TRBV4-1 and TRBJ2-3; D is possibly TRBD2 (5 bases). V lost 0 bases to trimming and J lost 2 bases, with 9 bases between them. Per germline, CDR1 MGHRA and CDR2 YSYEKL. The CDR3 loop spans 15 amino acids. The DNA of the CDR3 is TGCGCCAGCAGCCAAGAACAGAGGGCCACAGATACGCAGTATTTT. This codes for CASSQEQRATDTQYF.

The chain is built from TRBV14 and TRBJ2-7; 10 nucleotides agree with TRBD1. V shed 4 bases, J shed 2 bases, and the junction held 5 bases outside the gene matches. The CDR3 loop spans 15 amino acids. Germline values: CDR1 SGHDN, CDR2 FVKESK. CDR3 protein: CASSLTGTGAYEQYF. Here the CDR3 DNA reads TGTGCCAGCAGCCTTACCGGGACAGGGGCCTACGAGCAGTACTTC.

The V and J genes are TRBV28 and TRBJ2-3; maybe TRBD2 (5 bases). This CDR3 is 14 amino acids long. Trimming took 4 bases from V and 4 from J, leaving 12 bases between them. CDR1 and CDR2 (germline): MDHEN, SYDVKM. CDR3 bases: TGTGCCAGCAGTTCGATGGGAGTGGCAGATACGCAGTATTTT. Translated: CASSSMGVADTQYF.

The chain has TRBV5-1 and TRBJ2-6; 10 bases match TRBD2. Germline CDR1 is SGHRS and CDR2 is YFSETQ. With V trimmed by 1 base and J by 1 base, 8 bases remained unmatched. This CDR3 is 19 amino acids long. The CDR3 nucleotides are TGCGCCAGCAGCTTGACTAGCGGGACTCCCCATTCTGGGGCCAACGTCCTGACTTTC. It codes for CASSLTSGTPHSGANVLTF.

The gene calls are TRBV7-3 and TRBJ2-1; D may be TRBD1 (5 bases). Germline loops: CDR1 SGHTA, CDR2 FQGTGA. This CDR3 is built from 13 residues. V shed 2 bases and J shed 12 bases, with 14 bases lying between them. The CDR3 nucleotides read TGTGCCAGCAGCTTAGGATCCGGCAGGGCGCAGTTCTTC. It encodes CASSLGSGRAQFF.

CDR3 in DNA: TGTGCCAGCCGCGGCGGCAATGAGCAGTTCTTC. Protein: CASRGGNEQFF. This rearrangement joins TRBV19 to TRBJ2-1; unclear D gene. The CDR3 is made up of 11 amino acids. V was shortened by 9 bases and J by 6 bases, with 9 bases between the two germline ends. Germline V CDR1 and CDR2: LNHDA, SQIVND (reference sequence).

The CDR3 is CASSDGAGANVLTF. The CDR3 coding sequence is TGTGCCAGCAGTGACGGAGCTGGGGCCAACGTCCTGACTTTC. The chain uses TRBV2 and TRBJ2-6; D is undetermined. This CDR3 contains 14 residues. Germline assignment: CDR1 SNHLY and CDR2 FYNNEI. V was trimmed by 3 bases and J by 2 bases, leaving 5 bases between them.

The rearrangement uses TRBV7-2 and TRBJ1-2, with 9 bases identical to TRBD1. Germline lookup yields CDR1 SGHTA and CDR2 FQGNSA. Trimming at V came to 1 base and at J to 4 bases, leaving 7 bases not matched to a gene. The CDR3 loop spans 16 amino acids. The CDR3: CASSLDTGQGLYGYTF. The DNA of the CDR3 is TGTGCCAGCAGCTTAGATACCGGACAGGGGCTCTATGGCTACACCTTC.

This clone was seen a few times. This chain joins TRBV5-1 and TRBJ2-2; TRBD2 matches 8 bases. The CDR3 totals 16 residues. V gave up 1 base and J gave up 5 bases; unmatched junction bases: 7. CDR1 and CDR2 (germline): SGHRS, YFSETQ. CDR3 amino acids: CASSLSPSGSTGELFF. CDR3 DNA: TGCGCCAGCAGCTTGTCGCCTAGCGGGTCAACCGGGGAGCTGTTTTTT.

The gene calls are TRBV7-9 and TRBJ1-2, with 7 bases fitting TRBD1. The germline V gene encodes CDR1 SEHNR and CDR2 FQNEAQ (reference sequence). The length of the CDR3 is 19 residues. The J segment lost 2 bases and the V segment lost 1 base, leaving 16 bases of the junction unmatched. The CDR3 loop is CASSLDDTGVVPLNYGYTF. CDR3 DNA: TGTGCCAGCAGCTTAGACGACACAGGGGTTGTTCCCCTAAACTATGGCTACACCTTC.

The chain combines TRBV28 with TRBJ1-5; TRBD1 is a possible D gene (6 bases). V gave up 3 bases and J gave up 7 bases, with 16 bases separating them. The CDR3 covers 15 residues. Germline V gene data show CDR1 as MDHEN and CDR2 as SYDVKM. This CDR3 reads CASSFVQGLEQPQHF. The CDR3 nucleotides are TGTGCCAGCAGTTTCGTGCAGGGGTTAGAACAGCCCCAGCATTTT.

The chain uses TRBV5-1 and TRBJ2-3; tentatively, D is TRBD1 (5 bases). With 1 base removed from V and 3 bases from J, the gap between germline ends came to 9 bases. The CDR3 extends over 14 amino acids. CDR1 and CDR2 from the germline V gene are SGHRS and YFSETQ. This CDR3 is CASSLSRATDTQYF. For the CDR3, the DNA is TGCGCCAGCAGCTTGTCCAGGGCAACAGATACGCAGTATTTT. The full variable domain, rest sourced from reference TRBV5-1 and TRBJ2-3, is KAGVTQTPRYLIKTRGQQVTLSCSPISGHRSVSWYQQTPGQGLQFLFEYFSETQRNKGNFPGRFSGRQFSNSRSEMNVSTLELGDSALYLCASSLSRATDTQYFGPGTRLTVL.

This clone occurred a few times. This rearrangement joins TRBV3-1 (or the pseudogene TRBV3-2) to TRBJ2-1; D is perhaps TRBD1 (6 bases). The V gene's germline CDR1 is LGHDT and CDR2 YNNKEL (reference sequence). Between the trimmed V and J ends, which lost 8 bases and 7 bases, there was a span of 12 bases. This CDR3 region has 12 residues. CDR3 region: CASGVTGNEQFF. The DNA for the CDR3 is TGTGCCAGCGGAGTAACAGGGAATGAGCAGTTCTTC.

The chain combines TRBV3-1 (or the pseudogene TRBV3-2) with TRBJ1-6; D is ambiguous. Trimming removed 1 base from V and 14 bases from J, with 9 bases in between. The length of the CDR3 is 12 residues. The germline V gene has CDR1 LGHDT and CDR2 YNNKEL (reference sequence). CDR3 nucleotides: TGTGCCAGCAGCCAAGTCTCTGGAGCCCTCCACTTT. Its translation is CASSQVSGALHF.

The chain combines TRBV6-2 or TRBV6-3 with TRBJ1-5; TRBD1 agrees at 10 bases. In germline, CDR1 is MNHEY, CDR2 SVGEGT. The CDR3 sequence is 19 residues long. Trimming took 5 bases from V and 7 from J; bases not matched to a gene: 20. CDR3 sequence (DNA): TGTGCCAGCAGTAAACTGGGGACTACCCGACAGGGGGCCCGGCAGCCCCAGCATTTT. This codes for CASSKLGTTRQGARQPQHF.